The sequence of this T cell receptor beta chain was determined in a study of identical twins' blood T cells. Regarding this clonotype: Its antigen is undetermined.

Study results and caveats: Each donor's most abundant TCRbeta clonotypes shared more CDR3 sequences with her twin than unrelated donors. Twin repertoire similarity may partly reflect shared environment.

The authors' processing: Each donor had about 100,000 to nearly 550,000 clonotypes. A single record per CDR3 protein comes from TCRdb applying MiXCR to the 5' RACE reads. These V and J calls are TCRdb output, not the study's own analysis. Among about 370,000 distinct CDR3 sequences listed, approximately 30% were seen once. CDR1 is KGHSH, CDR2 LQKENI, per germline. V lost 4 bases and J 8 bases, leaving 26 bases between the germline ends. The CDR3 covers 17 residues. The sequencing input was PBMCs. This chain connects TRBV18 to TRBJ1-2; no definite D call. This receptor was taken from a woman aged 18 to 55 in good health. This CDR3 reads CASSLWSPELSAGGYTF. The CDR3 DNA reads TGTGCCAGCTCACTATGGTCCCCCGAGCTATCTGCAGGAGGCTACACCTTC. Full variable domain (outside the CDR3, taken from reference TRBV18 and TRBJ1-2): NAGVMQNPRHLVRRRGQEARLRCSPMKGHSHVYWYRQLPEEGLKFMVYLQKENIIDESGMPKERFSAEFPKEGPSILRIQQVVRGDSAAYFCASSLWSPELSAGGYTFGSGTRLTVV.